Reported below is one T cell receptor beta chain. Antigen: not known. The data are from a study of cytomegalovirus exposure and HLA in healthy donors. Per the germline V gene, CDR1 is LNHDA and CDR2 is SQIVND (reference sequence). V trimming: 5 bases; J trimming: 0 bases; junction bases outside the gene matches: 4. The length of the CDR3 is 15 residues. The study, taken as a whole, reports: For most TCR sequences rarity was the rule, although some public TCRs occurred in many donors.

The method was immunoSEQ multiplex PCR; TCRdb's version includes in-frame clones alone and lacks a portion of them. This table holds 150,000 to 200,000 clones, around four fifths found once. Sequencing was performed on PBMCs. The chain recombines TRBV19 with TRBJ1-5, with TRBD1 matching 7 bases. The sequence derives from a man aged 25-45 years in good health and CMV-seropositive. The CDR3 reads CASSATGYSNQPQHF. The CDR3 nucleotides are TGTGCCAGTAGTGCGACAGGGTATAGCAATCAGCCCCAGCATTTT.